The TCR beta chain under discussion was sequenced for a study of cytomegalovirus exposure and HLA in healthy donors. Across the study: Researchers previously reported finding more than 100 million unique TCR beta sequences from 170 million or so T cells.

The V end lost 0 bases, the J end lost 4 bases, and 10 bases lay between the germline ends. This CDR3 region has 14 residues. The germline V gene has CDR1 SGHKS and CDR2 YYEKEE (reference sequence). General study results and limits: Being productive about 87% or about 30% of the time was typical of most TCR beta V segments in an earlier analysis.

This clone has only a few counts. Its target is not known. With 60 Vbeta and 13 Jbeta primers, the PCR was carried out. TCRdb's table, derived via immunoSEQ multiplex PCR, lists solely in-frame clones and lacks some. The sample lists about 150,000 clones, about 60% occurring once. The chain has TRBV5-5 and TRBJ1-2, with D perhaps matching TRBD1 (6 bases). The TCR sequence derives from a woman in her sixties or seventies in good health and CMV-seropositive. The specimen was PBMCs. CDR3 sequence: CASSLGRTAYGYTF. The DNA of the CDR3 is TGTGCCAGCAGCTTGGGGAGGACAGCCTATGGCTACACCTTC.